A selection of T cell receptor beta chains follows, all from one sample in a study of OX40 agonist ivuxolimab in advanced cancers. TCRdb keeps only in-frame clones here, not all; method: immunoSEQ multiplex PCR. The data show tens of thousands of clones, just over 85% seen once. The specimen comprised CD4+ or CD8+ T cells sorted from blood, sampled in a trial of the OX40 agonist ivuxolimab. These receptors were obtained from an adult with an advanced solid tumor such as melanoma, head and neck, liver or kidney cancer. CDR3s include the opening cysteine and the closing phenylalanine or tryptophan. A D gene is named only where the DNA matches it firmly. Clone sizes are given selectively: once, few, many, or a class where the clone is expanded.

d_call	v_call	clone_size	j_call	cdr3_length	cdr3_nt	cdr3_aa
TRBD1	TRBV27	NA	TRBJ1-1	18	TGTGCCAGCAGGACCCTGGGACAGGGAGGAGGGATGAACACTGAAGCTTTCTTT	CASRTLGQGGGMNTEAFF
NA	TRBV5-1	once	TRBJ1-5	15	TGCGCCAGCAGCTATGGACCCGATAGCAATCAGCCCCAGCATTTT	CASSYGPDSNQPQHF
NA	TRBV28	NA	TRBJ2-1	12	TGTGCCAGCACCGAGGGTTACAATGAGCAGTTCTTC	CASTEGYNEQFF
NA	TRBV29-1	NA	TRBJ1-1	10	TGCAGCGTCCTAGACACTGAAGCTTTCTTT	CSVLDTEAFF
NA	TRBV7-9	NA	TRBJ2-2	12	TGTGCGAGCCGGTCGAGCACCGGGGAGCTGTTTTTT	CASRSSTGELFF
NA	TRBV4-1	NA	TRBJ1-2	14	TGCGCCAGCAGCCGGGACGACGAATTTTATGGCTACACCTTC	CASSRDDEFYGYTF
TRBD1	TRBV7-2	NA	TRBJ1-5	14	TGTGCCAGCAGTTACAGGGGGCGGGGGCAGCCCCAGCATTTT	CASSYRGRGQPQHF
NA	TRBV7-6	NA	TRBJ2-1	16	TGTGCCAGCACCACGAACCCGGACCTAAGCGGGAATGAGCAGTTCTTC	CASTTNPDLSGNEQFF
NA	TRBV5-5	NA	TRBJ2-1	12	TGTGCCAGCAGCCACAGGGACAATGAGCAGTTCTTC	CASSHRDNEQFF
NA	TRBV12-5	NA	TRBJ2-1	13	TGTGCTAGTGGTGACTTGGGGGCCAATGAGCAGTTCTTC	CASGDLGANEQFF
TRBD2	TRBV5-1	NA	TRBJ2-3	17	TGCGCCAGCAGCGCTGCCCTAGCGGGAGGTGCAACAGATACGCAGTATTTT	CASSAALAGGATDTQYF
NA	TRBV16	NA	TRBJ2-7	17	TGTGCCAGCAGCCAATCGAGCACGGCCGGCGGCGGTTACGAGCAGTACTTC	CASSQSSTAGGGYEQYF
TRBD2	TRBV13	NA	TRBJ2-7	13	TGTGCCAGCAGCCCGGGACTAGCGGACGAGCAGTACTTC	CASSPGLADEQYF
TRBD1	TRBV19	NA	TRBJ2-1	13	TGTGCCAGTGGACAGGGGACCCACAATGAGCAGTTCTTC	CASGQGTHNEQFF
TRBD2	TRBV5-4	NA	TRBJ2-1	15	TGTGCCAGCAGCTTGGCCATAGCGGGAAGGGATGAGCAGTTCTTC	CASSLAIAGRDEQFF
NA	TRBV28	NA	TRBJ1-2	14	TGTGCCAGCAGCCCTTTGAGATCTGCCTATGGCTACACCTTC	CASSPLRSAYGYTF
TRBD2	TRBV7-8	once	TRBJ2-3	14	TGTGCCAGCAGCCAGGGACTAGCTGCGGATACGCAGTATTTT	CASSQGLAADTQYF
NA	TRBV28	NA	TRBJ2-6	17	TGTGCCAGCAGTTTATGGGAGGTGGGTTCTGGGGCCAACGTCCTGACTTTC	CASSLWEVGSGANVLTF
NA	TRBV6-4	NA	TRBJ2-1	14	TGTGCCAGCAGTGACGGCGGCGCCTACAATGAGCAGTTCTTC	CASSDGGAYNEQFF
NA	TRBV5-4	NA	TRBJ2-1	13	TGTGCCAGCAGCTCGCTTGGAGACAATGAGCAGTTCTTC	CASSSLGDNEQFF
NA	TRBV7-9	once	TRBJ2-1	17	TGTGCCAGCAGCCTTGAGTTTACATCGTACTCCTACAATGAGCAGTTCTTC	CASSLEFTSYSYNEQFF
NA	TRBV7-6	NA	TRBJ2-3	14	TGTGCCAGCAGCTTATGGGGCAGCACAGATACGCAGTATTTT	CASSLWGSTDTQYF
TRBD2	TRBV18	NA	TRBJ2-4	18	TGTGCCAGCTCATTCGGACTAGCGGGAGTACCGGCCAAAAACATTCAGTACTTC	CASSFGLAGVPAKNIQYF
TRBD1	TRBV29-1	NA	TRBJ1-1	14	TGCAGCGTTAACCTTCAGGGGGTATGGACTGAAGCTTTCTTT	CSVNLQGVWTEAFF
NA	TRBV19	once	TRBJ1-1	13	TGTGCCAGTAGTAGCCAGGGGAGCACTGAAGCTTTCTTT	CASSSQGSTEAFF
NA	TRBV4-1	NA	TRBJ1-2	13	TGCGCCAGCAGCCAAGTGTCAGAGGCTCTTCACACCTTC	CASSQVSEALHTF
TRBD2	TRBV4-2	NA	TRBJ2-1	15	TGTGCCAGCAGCCCGGGACTAGCGGGGGCGGTTGAGCAGTTCTTC	CASSPGLAGAVEQFF
NA	TRBV5-6	NA	TRBJ1-2	14	TGTGCCAGCGGACGGGGGGCCGGCGGAGATGGCTACACCTTC	CASGRGAGGDGYTF
NA	TRBV6-5	NA	TRBJ2-4	13	TGTGCCAGCATGGCGGGGGCCAAAAACATTCAGTACTTC	CASMAGAKNIQYF
TRBD2	TRBV19	NA	TRBJ2-5	15	TGTGCCAGTAGTATAGGCTCGGGGGGGCGGGAGACCCAGTACTTC	CASSIGSGGRETQYF
NA	TRBV25-1	NA	TRBJ2-2	12	TGTGCCAGCAGTGAGGGCATGGGGGAGCTGTTTTTT	CASSEGMGELFF
NA	TRBV27	NA	TRBJ2-7	13	TGTGCCAGCAGTTTAAGGACCTCTTACGAGCAGTACTTC	CASSLRTSYEQYF
NA	TRBV5-4	NA	TRBJ1-2	14	TGTGCCAGCAGCTTGACGTGGAATAACTATGGCTACACCTTC	CASSLTWNNYGYTF
NA	TRBV7-9	NA	TRBJ2-7	14	TGTGCCAGCAGTCGAGAGAGGGGGGAGTACGAGCAGTACTTC	CASSRERGEYEQYF
NA	TRBV25-1	NA	TRBJ2-1	16	TGTGCCAGCAGTGAATGGGAAGGGGGCTCCTACAATGAGCAGTTCTTC	CASSEWEGGSYNEQFF
NA	TRBV15	once	TRBJ2-3	11	TGTGCCACCAAGGCTAATGGTACGCAGTATTTT	CATKANGTQYF
NA	TRBV28	NA	TRBJ1-5	16	TGTGCCAGCAGTTTTGGTCCCCAGGGAAGCAATCAGCCCCAGCATTTT	CASSFGPQGSNQPQHF
TRBD2	TRBV15	NA	TRBJ2-2	14	TGTGCTTCCAGGACTAGTTCAGGCACCGGGGAGCTGTTTTTT	CASRTSSGTGELFF
NA	TRBV5-4	NA	TRBJ1-1	14	TGTGCCAGCAGCCACGGGAGAGGTAACACTGAAGCTTTCTTT	CASSHGRGNTEAFF
TRBD1	TRBV5-4	NA	TRBJ2-7	14	TGTGCCAGCAGCCGCGGGGACAGGGACTACGAGCAGTACTTC	CASSRGDRDYEQYF
NA	TRBV6-1	NA	TRBJ2-7	10	TGTGCCACCGCCCGGGAGGAGCAGTACTTC	CATAREEQYF
NA	TRBV11-1	NA	TRBJ1-4	19	TGTGCCAGCAGCTCCTCCTCGCCGCTCCTTGAACTACTACCCGGGAAACTGTTTTTT	CASSSSSPLLELLPGKLFF
NA	TRBV10-3	NA	TRBJ2-5	12	TGTGCCATCAGTGAGTCGGCAGAGACCCAGTACTTC	CAISESAETQYF
NA	TRBV11-2	NA	TRBJ2-5	12	TGTGCCAGCAGCTTAGAAGCAGTGACCCAGTACTTC	CASSLEAVTQYF
TRBD2	TRBV10-3	few	TRBJ2-1	15	TGTGCCATCAGTGCCGTAGCGGGGGGATCCAATGAGCAGTTCTTC	CAISAVAGGSNEQFF
NA	TRBV19	NA	TRBJ2-2	15	TGTGCCAGTAGTATGCAGGCTGTTGGGACCGGGGAGCTGTTTTTT	CASSMQAVGTGELFF
TRBD2	TRBV5-4	NA	TRBJ2-7	14	TGTGCCAGCAGCTTTAGCGGGGGGGCTTACGAGCAGTACTTC	CASSFSGGAYEQYF
NA	TRBV5-6	NA	TRBJ2-1	14	TGTGCCAGCAGTCAACAGATTACCTACAATGAGCAGTTCTTC	CASSQQITYNEQFF
TRBD1	TRBV27	once	TRBJ2-7	14	TGTGCCAGCAGAGCCGGGACAGGGGTCGGTGAGCAGTACTTC	CASRAGTGVGEQYF
TRBD2	TRBV4-1	NA	TRBJ2-7	13	TGCGCCAGCAGCCAAGGACTAGCCCTCGAGCAGTACTTC	CASSQGLALEQYF
NA	TRBV27	NA	TRBJ1-2	17	TGTGCCAGCAGATCAACGGACAGCTACGCGGTGTACTATGGCTACACCTTC	CASRSTDSYAVYYGYTF
TRBD1	TRBV29-1	NA	TRBJ2-7	14	TGCAGCGTTGAAGTGGGGGACAGGGGGTACGAGCAGTACTTC	CSVEVGDRGYEQYF
NA	TRBV5-6	NA	TRBJ2-4	16	TGTGCCAGCAGCTTGGCAACAGACTTAGCCAAAAACATTCAGTACTTC	CASSLATDLAKNIQYF